Included here is one TCR beta chain sequence, with context. The data stem from a study of breast tumors, draining lymph nodes, adjacent tissues. TCRdb itself ran the multiplex PCR reads through MiXCR, one entry per CDR3 protein. The table has 45,000 to 60,000 distinct CDR3 sequences, under 30% seen once. The V gene's germline CDR1 is SSHAT and CDR2 FNYEAQ (reference sequence). V gave up 5 bases and J gave up 2 bases; unmatched junction bases: 3. This CDR3 has 15 amino acids. V gene TRBV7-7 combines with J gene TRBJ2-1, with 10 bases that match TRBD2. The sequenced sample was breast tumor tissue. The sequence came from a female donor with breast cancer. Some clones in this sample may be carry-over from other donors' samples. CDR3 DNA: TGTGCCAGCAGCGAAGCGGGGGGGCCCTACAATGAGCAGTTCTTC. Translated, it gives CASSEAGGPYNEQFF.